The 15 T cell receptor beta chains below all came from one sample that was sequenced in a study of T cells after yellow fever vaccination. Each CDR3 protein gets one entry after TCRdb re-called the 5' RACE reads with MiXCR. Here the sample spans roughly 340,000 distinct CDR3 sequences, 8.5% to 10% being singletons. The sequencing used PBMCs, collected on the day of the first yellow fever vaccination. All receptors come from a man aged 18 to 30 who received the YFV17D yellow fever vaccine.

This clonotype showed up just a few times. The V and J genes are TRBV12-3 or TRBV12-4 and TRBJ1-3; D is unclear. CDR3 size: 14 residues. V was cut by 6 bases and J by 3 bases, with 12 bases left in between. The CDR3 sequence is CASRQGISGNTIYF. The CDR3 bases are TGTGCCAGCAGGCAAGGGATTAGTGGAAACACCATATATTTT.

This clonotype was observed a handful of times. The chain links TRBV12-3 or TRBV12-4 to TRBJ2-7; D is unresolved. The CDR3 loop spans 12 amino acids. V was cut by 3 bases and J by 6 bases, with 9 bases left in between. CDR3 sequence: CASSLASGEQYV. The CDR3, as DNA: TGTGCCAGCAGTTTGGCCTCGGGCGAGCAGTACGTC.

This chain links TRBV5-1 with TRBJ2-5; 8 nucleotides align to TRBD2. Germline loops: CDR1 SGHRS, CDR2 YFSETQ. V was pared by 0 bases and J by 1 base, with 8 bases of the junction left unmatched. CDR3 length: 17 residues. CDR3 sequence: CASSLARAGGFQETQYF. CDR3 in DNA: TGCGCCAGCAGCTTGGCCCGGGCGGGGGGCTTCCAAGAGACCCAGTACTTC.

The chain joins TRBV10-3 to TRBJ2-3; either TRBD1 or TRBD2 may fit D (5 bases each). The V gene's germline CDR1 is ENHRY and CDR2 SYGVKD. The length of the CDR3 is 12 residues. V was shortened by 8 bases and J by 1 base, with 7 bases between the two germline ends. The CDR3: CAIRDGTDTQYF. The CDR3 region has the DNA TGTGCCATCCGGGACGGCACAGATACGCAGTATTTT.

This chain uses TRBV20-1 with TRBJ2-1, with no clear D. The CDR3 spans 11 residues. Germline lookup yields CDR1 DFQATT and CDR2 SNEGSKA (reference sequence). V was cut by 0 bases and J by 9 bases, with 6 bases left in between. The CDR3: CSARDLLEQFF. Written as DNA, the CDR3 is TGCAGTGCTAGAGATCTTCTTGAGCAGTTCTTC.

This clonotype has a handful of counts. The rearrangement joins TRBV6-4 to TRBJ2-3; 11 nucleotides align to TRBD2. Trimming at V came to 2 bases and at J to 8 bases, leaving 9 bases not matched to a gene. Germline-derived CDR1 and CDR2 are MRHNA and SNTAGT. The CDR3 is 16 amino acids. The chain's CDR3 is CASSDNVAGGPGTQYF. The CDR3 bases are TGTGCCAGCAGTGACAATGTAGCGGGGGGGCCTGGTACGCAGTATTTT.

This clonotype was seen only a few times. This rearrangement joins TRBV23-1 to TRBJ2-5; perhaps TRBD1 as D (5 bases). TRBV23-1 is marked as an open reading frame, function uncertain. V was pared by 0 bases and J by 2 bases, with 10 bases between. The CDR3 is 15 amino acids. CDR3 DNA: TGCGCCAGCAGTCAATCGCTGCAGGGTCAAGAGACCCAGTACTTC. It is translated as CASSQSLQGQETQYF.

Only a few counts were recorded for this clonotype. The rearrangement links TRBV4-1 to TRBJ1-4; D uncertain. Germline CDR1 reads MGHRA; CDR2 reads YSYEKL. V gave up 0 bases and J gave up 6 bases, with 14 bases separating them. The CDR3 loop spans 16 amino acids. The CDR3 DNA reads as TGCGCCAGCAGCCAAGATTGGCTCGGGCCGGATGAAAAACTGTTTTTT. Protein: CASSQDWLGPDEKLFF.

This clonotype was counted a few times. The chain's CDR3 is CASSQGLGDQPQHF. DNA for the CDR3: TGCGCCAGCAGCCAAGGTCTGGGAGATCAGCCCCAGCATTTT. The V gene is TRBV4-3, the J gene TRBJ1-5, with D uncertain. The germline CDR1 and CDR2 sequences are LGHNA and YSLEER. The length of the CDR3 is 14 residues. V was pared by 1 base and J by 5 bases, with 9 bases between.

The chain recombines TRBV5-1 with TRBJ2-2, with D unresolved. Germline V gives CDR1 SGHRS, CDR2 YFSETQ. V was pared by 2 bases and J by 4 bases, with 12 bases between. The CDR3 runs 15 residues. This CDR3 is CASSLKRTGTGELFF. In DNA, the CDR3 is TGCGCCAGCAGCTTAAAACGAACGGGCACCGGGGAGCTGTTTTTT.

This clonotype was seen more than once but under ten times. The V and J genes are TRBV4-2 and TRBJ2-1; D possibly corresponds to TRBD2 (6 bases). Trimming pared 0 bases from V and 8 bases from J, leaving 8 bases between. CDR1 and CDR2 from the germline V gene are LGHNA and YNFKEQ. This CDR3 has 13 amino acids. CDR3 protein: CASSQDPGDEQFF. In nucleotides, the CDR3 is TGTGCCAGCAGCCAAGATCCGGGGGATGAGCAGTTCTTC.

This clonotype was detected ten times or more. The V gene is TRBV7-2, the J gene TRBJ2-1; TRBD2 agrees at 9 bases. The germline V gene has CDR1 SGHTA and CDR2 FQGNSA. Trimming at V came to 5 bases and at J to 7 bases, leaving 9 bases not matched to a gene. This CDR3 region has 15 residues. The CDR3 DNA reads as TGTGCCAGCAGCCCCCTGGCGGGGGGGAGGAATGAGCAGTTCTTC. Its protein is CASSPLAGGRNEQFF. The whole variable domain, filled in from reference TRBV7-2 and TRBJ2-1, reads GAGVSQSPSNKVTEKGKDVELRCDPISGHTALYWYRQSLGQGLEFLIYFQGNSAPDKSGLPSDRFSAERTGGSVSTLTIQRTQQEDSAVYLCASSPLAGGRNEQFFGPGTRLTVL.

This clonotype was recorded many times. The junction shows a germline mismatch at one end, possibly a read error. The chain recombines TRBV19 with TRBJ2-1; TRBD2 might be the D (5 bases). The CDR3 spans 13 residues. Germline V gene data show CDR1 as LNHDA and CDR2 as SQIVND (reference sequence). The CDR3 loop is CASSIASYSEQFF. CDR3 sequence (DNA): TGTGCCAGTAGTATCGCTAGCTACAGTGAGCAGTTCTTC. Based on the CDR3 plus reference TRBV19 and TRBJ2-1, the full variable domain is DGGITQSPKYLFRKEGQNVTLSCEQNLNHDAMYWYRQDPGQGLRLIYYSQIVNDFQKGDIAEGYSVSREKKESFPLTVTSAQKNPTAFYLCASSIASYSEQFFGPGTRLTVL.

This clonotype has ten or more counts. The chain combines TRBV27 with TRBJ1-1; D unresolved. The CDR3 runs 14 residues. Trimming took off 3 bases at V and 4 bases at J, with 12 bases between the two ends. CDR1 is MNHEY and CDR2 is SMNVEV in the germline V gene (reference sequence). The chain's CDR3 is CASSFNTGGTEAFF. The CDR3, as DNA: TGTGCCAGCAGTTTCAACACTGGCGGCACTGAAGCTTTCTTT.

This clonotype was detected many times. J is TRBJ2-5 and V is TRBV12-3 or TRBV12-4, with 7 positions matching TRBD1. This CDR3 spans 15 amino acids. J gave up 4 bases and V 6 bases, and 11 bases lay outside the gene matches. The CDR3 reads CASSPGQTTGETQYF. CDR3 nucleotide sequence: TGTGCCAGCAGCCCGGGACAGACCACTGGAGAGACCCAGTACTTC.